This T cell receptor beta chain emerged from a study of cytomegalovirus exposure and HLA in healthy donors. The protocol was immunoSEQ multiplex PCR, while the TCRdb copy is restricted to in-frame clones and leaves out a portion. Among about 86,000 clones listed, around 92% were seen once. General observations from the study: Listed as cytomegalovirus-associated were 150 or so TCR beta chains. Some public TCRs appeared in many individuals, while most sequences were rare.

As to this clone: The antigen remains unidentified.

Trimming cost V 4 bases and J 9 bases, with 26 bases left between them. Per germline, CDR1 SGDLS and CDR2 YYNGEE. The length of the CDR3 is 17 residues. Sequences were obtained from PBMCs. This TCR was recovered from a man between 18 and 29 years old in good health and CMV-seronegative. The chain has TRBV9 and TRBJ2-1; perhaps TRBD1 as D (7 bases). CDR3 amino acids: CASSPPSGARGTSEQFF. As DNA, the CDR3 is TGTGCCAGCAGCCCCCCTTCGGGGGCCAGGGGGACCTCTGAGCAGTTCTTC.